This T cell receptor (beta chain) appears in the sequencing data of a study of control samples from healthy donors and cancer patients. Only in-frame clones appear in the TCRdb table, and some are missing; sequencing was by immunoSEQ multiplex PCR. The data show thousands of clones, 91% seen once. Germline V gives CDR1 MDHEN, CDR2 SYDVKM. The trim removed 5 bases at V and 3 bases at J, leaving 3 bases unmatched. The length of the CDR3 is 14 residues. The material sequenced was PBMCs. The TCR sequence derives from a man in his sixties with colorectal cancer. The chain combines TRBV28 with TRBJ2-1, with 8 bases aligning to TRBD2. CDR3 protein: CASSRLAGYNEQFF. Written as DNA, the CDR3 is TGTGCCAGCAGTCGCCTAGCGGGCTACAATGAGCAGTTCTTC.